This TCR beta chain was identified in a study of cytomegalovirus exposure and HLA in healthy donors. Every donor was a healthy person donating bone marrow. With 60 Vbeta and 13 Jbeta primers, the PCR was carried out. Generated by immunoSEQ multiplex PCR, the TCRdb table keeps only in-frame clones and is missing some. The table lists some 150,000 clones, over 65% of them singletons. Points from the study as a whole: Previous analysis showed most TCR beta V segments were productive about 90% or about 30% of the time. Solely CMV serostatus was available to characterize immune exposure.

Trimming took off 1 base at V and 0 bases at J, with 13 bases between the two ends. This CDR3 comprises 16 residues. Germline lookup yields CDR1 SGHRS and CDR2 YFSETQ. About this clone: Antigen unknown.

The TCR comes from a man between 40 and 49 years old in good health and CMV-seropositive. The specimen was PBMCs. The chain combines TRBV5-1 with TRBJ1-1; D unresolved. The CDR3 is CASSLLAGSLNTEAFF. The CDR3, as DNA: TGCGCCAGCAGCTTGCTAGCGGGTTCCTTGAACACTGAAGCTTTCTTT. The entire variable domain, with the rest obtained from reference TRBV5-1 and TRBJ1-1, is as follows: KAGVTQTPRYLIKTRGQQVTLSCSPISGHRSVSWYQQTPGQGLQFLFEYFSETQRNKGNFPGRFSGRQFSNSRSEMNVSTLELGDSALYLCASSLLAGSLNTEAFFGQGTRLTVV.